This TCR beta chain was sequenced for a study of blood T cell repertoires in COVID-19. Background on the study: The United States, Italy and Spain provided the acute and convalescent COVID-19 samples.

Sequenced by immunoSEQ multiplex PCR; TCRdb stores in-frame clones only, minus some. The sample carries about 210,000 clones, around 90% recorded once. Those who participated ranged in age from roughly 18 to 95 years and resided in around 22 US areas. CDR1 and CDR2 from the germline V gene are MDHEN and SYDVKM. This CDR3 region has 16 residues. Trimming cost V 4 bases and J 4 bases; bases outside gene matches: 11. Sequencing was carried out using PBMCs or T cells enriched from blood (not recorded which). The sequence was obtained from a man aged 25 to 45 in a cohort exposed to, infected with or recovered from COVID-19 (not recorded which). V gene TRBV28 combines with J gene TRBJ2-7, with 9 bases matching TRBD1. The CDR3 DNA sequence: TGTGCCAGCAGTTCCGTGGGACAGGGAGCAGTTTACGAGCAGTACTTC. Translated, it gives CASSSVGQGAVYEQYF.